This TCR beta chain was captured by sequencing in a study of human T cells and chemical hapten exposure. The sample holds many counts of this clonotype. As yet, its antigen is unknown. TCRdb ran MiXCR on the RACE reads and lists one entry per CDR3 protein. The sample holds around 300,000 distinct CDR3 sequences; approximately 5.8% are singletons and the top ten take about 7.7%. Trimming at V came to 0 bases and at J to 4 bases, leaving 6 bases not matched to a gene. The CDR3 covers 15 residues. The germline V gene has CDR1 MNHEY and CDR2 SVGEGT. Points from the study as a whole: Positively correlated with patch test score were the counts of PT1 expanded TCRs.

Indicated time point: pre-sensitization, week 0. The treatment here: therapeutic diphenylcyclopropenone sensitization with weekly scalp DPC. The rearrangement uses TRBV6-2 or TRBV6-3 and TRBJ2-7, with 7 bases that match TRBD1. The TCR comes from a woman under 30 with alopecia areata. Some clones in this sample may be carry-over from other donors' samples. Sample: whole blood, taken in connection with sensitization to the hapten diphenylcyclopropenone (DPC). The CDR3, as DNA: TGTGCCAGCAGTTACTCCCTAGGGACAGTGTACGAGCAGTACTTC. This gives the protein CASSYSLGTVYEQYF.